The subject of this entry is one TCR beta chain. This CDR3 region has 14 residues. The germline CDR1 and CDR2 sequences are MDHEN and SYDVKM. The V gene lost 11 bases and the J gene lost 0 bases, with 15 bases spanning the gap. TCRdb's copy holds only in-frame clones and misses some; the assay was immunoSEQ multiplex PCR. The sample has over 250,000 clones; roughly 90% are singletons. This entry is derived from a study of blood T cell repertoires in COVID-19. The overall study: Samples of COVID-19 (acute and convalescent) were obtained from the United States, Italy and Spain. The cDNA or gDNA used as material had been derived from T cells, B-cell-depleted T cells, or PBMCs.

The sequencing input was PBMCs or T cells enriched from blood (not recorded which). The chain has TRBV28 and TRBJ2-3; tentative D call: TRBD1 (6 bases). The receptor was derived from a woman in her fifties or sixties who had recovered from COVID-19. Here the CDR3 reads CAGGNTGSTDTQYF. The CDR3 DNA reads TGTGCCGGGGGTAACACAGGGAGCACAGATACGCAGTATTTT.